This TCR beta chain was profiled in a study of cytomegalovirus exposure and HLA in healthy donors. This clone has more than one count but fewer than ten. Its antigen is unidentified. The CDR3 loop spans 13 amino acids. Trimming shortened V by 8 bases and J by 2 bases, and 13 bases separated the two germline ends. Germline CDR1 MNHEY, CDR2 SVGAGI. Study conclusions and caveats: TCR beta V segments were, for the most part, productive about 87% or about 30% of the time in an earlier analysis. TCR sequences were mostly rare, though some public TCRs occurred in many donors.

The PCR had 60 Vbeta and 13 Jbeta primers. Here immunoSEQ multiplex PCR was the method, and the copy in TCRdb shows in-frame clones only, minus some. This sample has roughly 140,000 clones, with around 83% found just once. This TCR was sampled from a woman aged 18-30 years in good health and CMV-seronegative. The sequenced sample was PBMCs. The chain has TRBV6-5 and TRBJ2-7; unclear D gene. The chain's CDR3 is CASLSPTTYEQYF. DNA for the CDR3: TGTGCCAGCCTCAGTCCCACCACCTACGAGCAGTACTTC.